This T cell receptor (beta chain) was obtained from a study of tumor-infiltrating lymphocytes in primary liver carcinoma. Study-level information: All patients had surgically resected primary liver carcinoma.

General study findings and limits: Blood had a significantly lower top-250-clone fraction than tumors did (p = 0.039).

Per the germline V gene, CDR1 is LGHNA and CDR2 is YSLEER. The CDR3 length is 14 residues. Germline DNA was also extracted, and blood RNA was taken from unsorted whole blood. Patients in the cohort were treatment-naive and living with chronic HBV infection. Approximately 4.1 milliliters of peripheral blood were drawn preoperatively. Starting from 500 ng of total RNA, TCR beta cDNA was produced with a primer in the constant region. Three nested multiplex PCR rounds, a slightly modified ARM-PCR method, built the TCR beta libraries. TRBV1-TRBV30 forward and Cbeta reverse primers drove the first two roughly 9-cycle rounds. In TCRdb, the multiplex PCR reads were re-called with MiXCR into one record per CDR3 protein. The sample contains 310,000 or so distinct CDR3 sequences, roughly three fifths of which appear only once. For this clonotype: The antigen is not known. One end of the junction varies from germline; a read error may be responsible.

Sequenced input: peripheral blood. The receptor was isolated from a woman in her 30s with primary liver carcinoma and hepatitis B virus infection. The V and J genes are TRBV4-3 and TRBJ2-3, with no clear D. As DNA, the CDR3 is TGCGTCAGCAGCCATGTCTCACGGCCAGATACGCAGTATTTT. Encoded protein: CVSSHVSRPDTQYF.